The 3 T cell receptor beta chains below come from one sample, sequenced in a study of blood T cells in healthy people across ages. Using a J-beta primer mix together with a sample-barcoded 5' primer, a second PCR was run for roughly 7 to 12 cycles. From the 5' RACE reads, TCRdb called clonotypes with MiXCR, one entry per CDR3 protein. The sample has some 1.5 million distinct CDR3 sequences; about 30% are singletons. The sample was blood. These receptors all stem from a woman in her twenties or thirties in good health.

The chain employs TRBV9 and TRBJ2-1; a weak D match, TRBD1 (6 bases). V lost 0 bases and J lost 7, with 11 bases in between. This CDR3 is built from 14 residues. CDR1 is SGDLS, CDR2 YYNGEE, per germline. As DNA, the CDR3 is TGTGCCAGCAGCGTAGGCCCCACAGGGAATGAGCAGTTCTTC. Translation: CASSVGPTGNEQFF.

The gene calls are TRBV11-2 and TRBJ2-7, with TRBD2 identical over 15 bases. The CDR3 has 17 residues. CDR1 SGHAT and CDR2 FQNNGV come from the germline V gene. The ends lost 1 base at V and 2 bases at J; junction bases unmatched: 3. The CDR3 is CASSLAGLAGGAYEQYF. In DNA form, the CDR3 reads TGTGCCAGCAGCTTAGCGGGACTAGCGGGAGGTGCCTACGAGCAGTACTTC.

The chain is built from TRBV24-1 and TRBJ2-1; possibly TRBD2 for D (6 bases). V lost 5 bases to trimming and J lost 7 bases, with 8 bases between them. This CDR3 has 12 residues. Germline V gene data show CDR1 as KGHDR and CDR2 as SFDVKD. CDR3 sequence: CATSALANEQFF. CDR3 nucleotides: TGTGCCACCAGTGCACTAGCTAATGAGCAGTTCTTC.